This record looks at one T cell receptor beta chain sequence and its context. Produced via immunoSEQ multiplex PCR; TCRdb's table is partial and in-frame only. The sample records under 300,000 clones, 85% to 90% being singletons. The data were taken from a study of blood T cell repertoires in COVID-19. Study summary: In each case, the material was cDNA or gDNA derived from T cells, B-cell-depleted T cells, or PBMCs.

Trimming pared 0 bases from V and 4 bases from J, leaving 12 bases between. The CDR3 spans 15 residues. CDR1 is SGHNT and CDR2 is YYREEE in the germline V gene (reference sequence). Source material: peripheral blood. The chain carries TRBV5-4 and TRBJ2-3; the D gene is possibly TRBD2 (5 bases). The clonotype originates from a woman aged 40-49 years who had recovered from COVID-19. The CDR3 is CASSLAGIAADTQYF. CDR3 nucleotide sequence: TGTGCCAGCAGCTTGGCCGGGATCGCGGCAGATACGCAGTATTTT.